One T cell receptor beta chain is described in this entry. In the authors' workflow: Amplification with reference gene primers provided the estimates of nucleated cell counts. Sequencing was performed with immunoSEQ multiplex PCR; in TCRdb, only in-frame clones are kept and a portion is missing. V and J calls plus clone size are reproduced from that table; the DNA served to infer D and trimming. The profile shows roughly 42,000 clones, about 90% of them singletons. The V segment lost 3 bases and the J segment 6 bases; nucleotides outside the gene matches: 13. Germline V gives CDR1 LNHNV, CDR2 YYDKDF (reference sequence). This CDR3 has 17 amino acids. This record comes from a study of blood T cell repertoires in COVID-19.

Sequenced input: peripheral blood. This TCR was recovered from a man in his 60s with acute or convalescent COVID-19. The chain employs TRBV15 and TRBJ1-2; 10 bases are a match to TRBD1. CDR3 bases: TGTGCCACCAGCAGTAAGGGACAGGGGTCGAGGAGTGATGGCTACACCTTC. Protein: CATSSKGQGSRSDGYTF.